These 14 T cell receptor beta chains originate from one sample sequenced in a study of PD-1 blockade in classical Hodgkin lymphoma. Using immunoSEQ multiplex PCR, the repertoire was profiled, and TCRdb retains in-frame clones only, with some absent. This sample has over 75,000 clones, with about nine tenths found just once. Time point of the sample: cycle 4 day 1 (C4D1), after five to seven weeks of nivolumab. Exposure to brentuximab vedotin varied, and each patient had relapsed following autologous stem cell transplantation. The sample was peripheral blood mononuclear cells (PBMCs), taken before the fourth cycle of nivolumab. Receptors originate from a human donor with classical Hodgkin lymphoma.

V and J are TRBV11-2 and TRBJ1-2; tentative D call: TRBD1 (6 bases). In germline, CDR1 is SGHAT, CDR2 FQNNGV. Deletions cut 3 bases from V and 8 bases from J, with 16 bases between. The CDR3 covers 14 residues. CDR3 in amino acids: CASSLGQGNRGYTF. CDR3 bases: TGTGCCAGCAGCTTGGGTCAGGGGAACCGCGGCTACACCTTC.

This CDR3 is CASSDLAGKNIQYF. The CDR3 DNA sequence: TGTGCCAGCAGTGATCTAGCGGGAAAAAACATTCAGTACTTC. The gene calls are TRBV2 and TRBJ2-4, with 9 bases identical to TRBD2. CDR1 is SNHLY and CDR2 is FYNNEI in the germline V gene. The CDR3 covers 14 residues. The V gene end was trimmed by 3 bases and the J gene end by 4 bases; junction bases not matched to a gene: 1.

The V gene is TRBV30, the J gene TRBJ1-4, with a weak D call TRBD1 (6 bases). V was cut by 5 bases and J by 7 bases, with 11 bases left in between. Germline CDR1 GTSNPN, CDR2 SVGIG (reference sequence). The CDR3 is 12 residues long. This chain's CDR3 is CAWAQGGEKLFF. In DNA form, the CDR3 reads TGTGCCTGGGCACAGGGTGGTGAAAAACTGTTTTTT.

The CDR3 DNA reads TGTGCCAGCTCACCACCTGAAGGGGGCGCGCTCCTCGCTGGGGGCTACACCTTC. Translating gives CASSPPEGGALLAGGYTF. The chain is built from TRBV18 and TRBJ1-2, with 7 bases fitting TRBD1. The trim removed 0 bases at V and 8 bases at J, leaving 18 bases unmatched. The CDR3 covers 18 residues. Germline CDR1 reads KGHSH; CDR2 reads LQKENI.

The genes are TRBV10-3 and TRBJ2-7; D is undetermined. Germline-derived CDR1 and CDR2 are ENHRY and SYGVKD. Deletions cut 10 bases from V and 6 bases from J, with 10 bases between. This CDR3 region has 10 residues. Here the CDR3 reads CATADGEQYF. CDR3 coding DNA: TGTGCCACCGCTGACGGCGAGCAGTACTTC.

This clone showed up just once. The chain joins TRBV12-5 to TRBJ1-3; TRBD1 agrees at 7 bases. Germline V gene lookup returns CDR1 LGHNT and CDR2 FRNRAP. V was pared by 0 bases and J by 4 bases, with 9 bases of the junction left unmatched. The CDR3 sequence is 17 residues long. The CDR3 nucleotides read TGTGCTAGTGGTTTGGTTCTATCCGACAGGGTCGGAAACACCATATATTTT. Its protein product is CASGLVLSDRVGNTIYF.

The chain has TRBV7-2 and TRBJ1-1; 7 nucleotides align to TRBD1. The CDR3 has 14 amino acids. Trimming removed 1 base from V and 5 bases from J; junction bases left unmatched: 4. Germline CDR1 reads SGHTA; CDR2 reads FQGNSA. The CDR3 reads CASSLDGRGTEAFF. The CDR3, as DNA: TGTGCCAGCAGCTTAGATGGCAGGGGGACTGAAGCTTTCTTT.

J is TRBJ2-7 and V is TRBV7-2; 8 nucleotides match TRBD1. This CDR3 has 13 amino acids. CDR1 and CDR2 (germline): SGHTA, FQGNSA. V shed 5 bases and J 7 bases; nucleotides not matched to a gene: 7. The CDR3 nucleotides are TGTGCCAGCAGCCGCGACAGGGGCGGTGAGCAGTACTTC. It specifies CASSRDRGGEQYF. The variable domain in full, with the rest retrieved from reference TRBV7-2 and TRBJ2-7, is GAGVSQSPSNKVTEKGKDVELRCDPISGHTALYWYRQSLGQGLEFLIYFQGNSAPDKSGLPSDRFSAERTGGSVSTLTIQRTQQEDSAVYLCASSRDRGGEQYFGPGTRLTVT.

The chain has TRBV30 and TRBJ1-3; no definite D call. Trimming removed 0 bases from V and 4 bases from J, with 16 bases in between. Germline V gene lookup returns CDR1 GTSNPN and CDR2 SVGIG (reference sequence). The CDR3 sequence is 16 residues long. DNA of the CDR3: TGTGCCTGGAGTGTCCCGCCTGTTATTCTCGGAAACACCATATATTTT. It translates to CAWSVPPVILGNTIYF.

V is TRBV27 and J is TRBJ2-5, with D perhaps matching TRBD2 (5 bases). CDR3 length: 14 amino acids. Trimming removed 2 bases from V and 5 bases from J, with 12 bases in between. CDR1 and CDR2 (germline): MNHEY, SMNVEV (reference sequence). CDR3 protein: CASSLAGLLETQYF. The CDR3 region has the DNA TGTGCCAGCAGTTTAGCGGGCCTCCTGGAGACCCAGTACTTC.

The CDR3 nucleotides read TGTGCCAGCAGCCCACCGGACAACCAAGAGACCCAGTACTTC. Protein product: CASSPPDNQETQYF. The chain carries TRBV4-2 and TRBJ2-5; the D gene is possibly TRBD1 (5 bases). Looked up from germline, CDR1 is LGHNA and CDR2 is YNFKEQ. Trimming removed 4 bases from V and 0 bases from J, with 9 bases in between. The CDR3 loop spans 14 amino acids.

CDR3 loop: CASSLGLAEKFYNEQFF. Here the CDR3 DNA reads TGTGCCAGCAGCCTTGGACTAGCGGAGAAGTTCTACAATGAGCAGTTCTTC. The J gene is TRBJ2-1, the V gene TRBV11-3, with 10 bases identical to TRBD2. Trimming at V came to 5 bases and at J to 3 bases, leaving 10 bases not matched to a gene. This CDR3 contains 17 residues. In germline, CDR1 is SGHNT, CDR2 YENEEA.

The genes are TRBV4-2 and TRBJ2-7, with D tentatively TRBD1 (6 bases). CDR1 is LGHNA and CDR2 is YNFKEQ in the germline V gene. The CDR3 is 15 amino acids. V lost 1 base to trimming and J lost 0 bases, with 10 bases between them. This CDR3 is CASSQVEDSSYEQYF. In nucleotides, the CDR3 is TGTGCCAGCAGCCAAGTCGAGGACAGCTCCTACGAGCAGTACTTC.

This rearrangement joins TRBV7-6 to TRBJ1-2; maybe TRBD1 (6 bases). The germline V gene encodes CDR1 SGHVS and CDR2 FNYEAQ. The V end lost 1 base, the J end lost 4 bases, and 13 bases lay between the germline ends. The length of the CDR3 is 15 residues. The CDR3 DNA reads as TGTGCCAGCAGCTTAGGGGGCGGGGGCGGCTATGGCTACACCTTC. This sequence encodes CASSLGGGGGYGYTF.